The rows below give T cell receptor beta chains drawn from one sample of a study of shared clonotypes between healthy human individuals. TCRdb's table, derived via immunoSEQ multiplex PCR, lists solely in-frame clones and lacks some. The repertoire consists of over 2,000,000 clones, with just over 90% occurring once and the leading ten covering about 1.7%. Material for sequencing was naive CD8+ T cells from PBMCs. These receptors all come from a man younger than 35 in good health. Some clones in this sample may be carry-over from other donors' samples. Each CDR3 is given with its conserved first and last residue. The order of the fields is V gene, J gene, CDR3 protein.

TRBV4-1	TRBJ2-1	CASSQEGLSYNEQFF
TRBV20-1	TRBJ2-1	CSARSGEQFF
TRBV21-1	TRBJ1-1	CASSTGPSYTEAFF
TRBV19	TRBJ1-5	CASSIGTGNQPQHF
TRBV28	TRBJ2-5	CASSLVVWETQYF
TRBV5-6	TRBJ2-5	CASSLDRGSGETQYF
TRBV19	TRBJ1-5	CASSAEGRRHF
TRBV11-2	TRBJ1-2	CASSFLPGAEGYTF
TRBV7-7	TRBJ2-5	CASSLFASPERETQYF
TRBV19	TRBJ1-1	CASSIGSSGAFF
TRBV7-8	TRBJ2-5	CASIESLSTSAGGSRETQYF
TRBV9	TRBJ1-2	CASSGTQGHYGYTF
TRBV9	TRBJ1-1	CASSAHTSNTEAFF
TRBV4-1	TRBJ2-1	CASSPWASGGGGDEQFF
TRBV6-5	TRBJ2-2	CASSYSMETGELFF
TRBV11-2	TRBJ2-3	CASSPQSTDTQYF
TRBV11-3	TRBJ2-1	CASSLGVQTTYNEQFF
TRBV6-5	TRBJ1-2	CASTGGNYGYTF
TRBV6-5	TRBJ1-2	CASSYSIAGHYGYTF
TRBV4-2	TRBJ2-7	CASSQDGETEAYEQYF
TRBV5-1	TRBJ2-6	CASSLDRSSGANVLTF
TRBV19	TRBJ2-5	CASSIDTEETQYF
TRBV27	TRBJ1-2	CASTKYPQGHYGYTF
TRBV7-9	TRBJ1-1	CASSSGAKRGVNTEAFF
TRBV6-1	TRBJ1-1	CASSQVPVVEAFF
TRBV29-1	TRBJ2-2	CSVEYIGQGNTGELFF
TRBV28	TRBJ1-3	CASSPWGTGNTIYF
TRBV4-1	TRBJ2-7	CASSLITGLHTYEQYF
TRBV9	TRBJ2-7	CASSPHLGGTPISYEQYF
TRBV30	TRBJ2-2	CATTGQGITGELFF
TRBV27	TRBJ1-1	CASSLFTGLGTEAFF
TRBV4-2	TRBJ2-7	CASSQGLAGGLASYEQYF
TRBV7-2	TRBJ1-1	CASSSFSTELNTEAFF
TRBV29-1	TRBJ2-7	CSAQGQGASYEQYF
TRBV7-9	TRBJ1-1	CASSFGVVTEAFF
TRBV14	TRBJ2-7	CASSLGGRAHEQYF
TRBV6-4	TRBJ2-2	CASSPDRGRSGELFF
TRBV27	TRBJ1-1	CASSLDSVIMNTEAFF
TRBV27	TRBJ1-1	CASSLGSRPREAFF
TRBV2	TRBJ1-1	CASSEGAGTEAFF
TRBV7-9	TRBJ2-7	CASSQPRRLAGASYEQYF
TRBV7-8	TRBJ2-7	CASSLGRLTEQYF
TRBV10-1	TRBJ1-1	CASRENGAKAFF
TRBV2	TRBJ2-7	CASGGLTRGYEQYF
TRBV11-3	TRBJ2-3	CASSPGVAGGPGADTQYF
TRBV25-1	TRBJ2-5	CASTPGGETQYF
TRBV6-5	TRBJ2-7	CASSYSTGSVNYEQYF
TRBV5-1	TRBJ2-3	CASSLYGSGSGDTDTQYF
TRBV5-4	TRBJ2-5	CASSLRGGIETQYF
TRBV14	TRBJ2-7	CASSQDRGVHEQYF
TRBV15	TRBJ2-1	CATSRDQGRANEQFF
TRBV2	TRBJ1-1	CASRGTGGTEAFF
TRBV7-8	TRBJ1-5	CASSLEQGTYSNQPQHF
TRBV27	TRBJ1-2	CASSNPGQGYGYTF
TRBV10-3	TRBJ2-7	CAISKTSGSSYEQYF
TRBV7-8	TRBJ1-2	CASSLVFPGDGYTF
TRBV6-6	TRBJ2-7	CASSQPGLLREQYF
TRBV9	TRBJ2-1	CASSVKASGATNEQFF
TRBV11-2	TRBJ2-3	CASYRRESTDTQYF
TRBV28	TRBJ2-5	CASSQGQGARETQYF